The 24 T cell receptor beta chains listed next were all sequenced from one sample in a study of blood T cells in healthy people across ages. Using a J-beta primer mix together with a sample-barcoded 5' primer, a second PCR was run for roughly 6 to 12 cycles. Via MiXCR, TCRdb re-called the 5' RACE reads, giving one row per CDR3 protein. The sample has roughly 1,500,000 distinct CDR3 sequences, 35% to 45% seen once. The sequenced sample consisted of blood. Receptors were obtained from a woman in her late teens or twenties in good health.

This clonotype was seen a handful of times. This chain links TRBV7-9 with TRBJ2-7; 8 bases agree with TRBD1. Germline V gene sequence: CDR1 SEHNR, CDR2 FQNEAQ (reference sequence). This CDR3 is 15 amino acids long. V was pared by 3 bases and J by 5 bases, with 9 bases of the junction left unmatched. CDR3 region: CASSFLSQGAHEQYF. Here the CDR3 DNA reads TGTGCCAGCAGCTTTTTAAGTCAGGGGGCCCACGAGCAGTACTTC.

The chain has TRBV12-3 or TRBV12-4 and TRBJ2-5, with 12 bases that match TRBD2. CDR3 length: 14 residues. J was trimmed by 11 bases and V by 6 bases; bases with no gene match: 10. The DNA of the CDR3 is TGTGCCAGCAGCCGACTAGCGGGAGTAAGGGAGCAGTACTTC. Amino acids: CASSRLAGVREQYF.

This clonotype was picked up a small number of times. The CDR3 DNA sequence: TGCGCCAGCAGCCCTGTGACAGGGACCTATGGCTACACCTTC. Protein product: CASSPVTGTYGYTF. The chain carries TRBV4-1 and TRBJ1-2; TRBD1 agrees at 7 bases. Germline trimming cut 4 bases from V and 4 bases from J; bases unmatched to any gene: 6. The CDR3 length is 14 residues. The germline V gene encodes CDR1 MGHRA and CDR2 YSYEKL.

This clonotype occurred a few times. J is TRBJ1-5 and V is TRBV10-3; no clear D gene. Germline CDR1 and CDR2: ENHRY and SYGVKD. The V end lost 1 base, the J end lost 6 bases, and 7 bases lay between the germline ends. The CDR3 has 13 amino acids. CDR3 sequence (DNA): TGTGCCATCAGTGAGTTTGAGACTCAGCCCCAGCATTTT. It specifies CAISEFETQPQHF.

The V call is TRBV14, the J call TRBJ1-2; D gene uncertain. The CDR3 is made up of 12 amino acids. Trimming stripped 4 bases from V and 5 bases from J, with 8 bases between. Germline CDR1 reads SGHDN; CDR2 reads FVKESK. The CDR3 DNA reads TGTGCCAGCAGCCGGAGGTTGTATGGCTACACCTTC. Translation: CASSRRLYGYTF.

The V call is TRBV12-5, the J call TRBJ2-1; D remains ambiguous. The germline V and J ends were trimmed by 5 bases and 5 bases, with 13 bases remaining between them. The CDR3 has 14 residues. Germline assignment: CDR1 LGHNT and CDR2 FRNRAP. The CDR3 coding sequence is TGTGCTAGTGGTCCCCGGAGAGGCCACAATGAGCAGTTCTTC. Protein product: CASGPRRGHNEQFF.

The V call is TRBV6-5, the J call TRBJ2-1; D gene unclear. The J call may not be correct, given that the DNA end is closer to TRBJ2-7. CDR3 length: 11 residues. Germline lookup yields CDR1 MNHEY and CDR2 SVGAGI. CDR3 DNA sequence: TGTGCCAGCAGTTATCAAGATGAGCAGTACTTC. Translation: CASSYQDEQYF.

This clonotype was picked up a small number of times. This sequence joins TRBV29-1 and TRBJ2-3; 7 bases are shared with TRBD2. Trimming at V came to 4 bases and at J to 4 bases, leaving 5 bases not matched to a gene. Germline CDR1 is SQVTM and CDR2 is ANQGSEA. This CDR3 comprises 13 residues. DNA of the CDR3: TGCAGCGTTGGAGCGGGAAGTGCAGATACGCAGTATTTT. This encodes CSVGAGSADTQYF.

Note on this clonotype: A much larger clone lies one base from this, so it may be a read error. The chain employs TRBV29-1 and TRBJ2-4; D uncertain. Judging by the DNA end, TRBJ2-7 fits better; the J call may be wrong. Germline V CDR1 and CDR2: SQVTM, ANQGSEA. This CDR3 contains 13 residues. The CDR3 DNA is TGCGGTGGTTATGGTGGATCCTCCTACGAGCAGTACTTC. It specifies CGGYGGSSYEQYF.

This clonotype was seen more than once but under ten times. The V call is TRBV29-1, the J call TRBJ2-5; 8 bases are a match to TRBD1. Per the germline V gene, CDR1 is SQVTM and CDR2 is ANQGSEA. The CDR3 spans 13 residues. Trimming removed 7 bases from V and 1 base from J; junction bases left unmatched: 5. The DNA for the CDR3 is TGCAGCGCTAGAGGACAGGGCCAAGAGACCCAGTACTTC. Translation gives CSARGQGQETQYF.

The chain recombines TRBV7-2 with TRBJ1-1; D is unclear. This CDR3 spans 15 amino acids. Germline CDR1 and CDR2: SGHTA and FQGNSA. Trimming removed 1 base from V and 7 bases from J, with 16 bases in between. Here the CDR3 DNA reads TGTGCCAGCAGCTTAGTCGGAGGGTATGGGAGTGAAGCTTTCTTT. Protein product: CASSLVGGYGSEAFF.

The rearrangement uses TRBV7-8 and TRBJ1-5, with TRBD1 identical over 8 bases. After removal of 5 bases from V and 5 bases from J, the junction contained 8 bases not matched to a gene. This CDR3 is built from 15 residues. The germline gives CDR1 SGHVS, CDR2 FQNEAQ. The CDR3 DNA sequence: TGTGCCAGCAGCGTAGGCGGACAGGGAGATCAGCCCCAGCATTTT. Its protein is CASSVGGQGDQPQHF.

This sequence joins TRBV3-1 and TRBJ2-7, with a tentative D call TRBD2 (5 bases). The CDR3 has 11 amino acids. V lost 4 bases, J lost 7 bases, and 8 bases lay in between. The germline CDR1 and CDR2 sequences are LGHDT and YNNKEL (reference sequence). This CDR3 reads CASSRENEQYF. The CDR3 DNA reads as TGTGCCAGCAGCCGGGAGAATGAGCAGTACTTC.

The chain uses TRBV12-3 or TRBV12-4 and TRBJ2-3; 9 nucleotides align to TRBD1. The CDR3 totals 15 residues. J gave up 4 bases and V 4 bases, and 6 bases lay outside the gene matches. As DNA, the CDR3 is TGTGCCAGCAGTTCGGACAGGGGTAGCCCAGATACGCAGTATTTT. This encodes CASSSDRGSPDTQYF.

The CDR3 sequence is CASSLGGSYYGYTF. CDR3 nucleotides: TGTGCCAGCAGTTTAGGGGGTTCGTACTATGGCTACACCTTC. This chain links TRBV12-3 or TRBV12-4 with TRBJ1-2; the D is unclear. The CDR3 covers 14 residues. Trimming took 1 base from V and 3 from J, leaving 9 bases between them.

This clonotype has more than one count but fewer than ten. The rearrangement joins TRBV20-1 to TRBJ2-1, with TRBD2 matching 12 bases. The CDR3 runs 14 residues. J was trimmed by 6 bases and V by 5 bases; bases with no gene match: 5. Looked up from germline, CDR1 is DFQATT and CDR2 is SNEGSKA (reference sequence). CDR3 DNA: TGCAGTGCTTTCCTAGCGGGGGGGTTCAATGAGCAGTTCTTC. Protein sequence: CSAFLAGGFNEQFF.

In this sample, this clonotype turned up many times. The chain carries TRBV6-2 or TRBV6-3 and TRBJ2-3, with 10 bases aligning to TRBD2. CDR1 is MNHEY, CDR2 SVGEGT, per germline. This CDR3 region has 14 residues. V dropped 5 bases and J dropped 1; count of bases not matched to a gene: 0. The CDR3 is CASSGLAGTDTQYF. The CDR3 DNA follows: TGTGCCAGCAGTGGACTAGCGGGCACAGATACGCAGTATTTT.

This clonotype was found a few times. J is TRBJ2-6 and V is TRBV11-2, with D maybe TRBD2 (6 bases). Germline CDR1 reads SGHAT; CDR2 reads FQNNGV. V lost 4 bases and J lost 0, with 16 bases in between. The CDR3 is made up of 18 amino acids. The CDR3 sequence is CASSSPRFGGSGANVLTF. The CDR3 nucleotides read TGTGCCAGCAGCTCACCACGGTTCGGGGGCTCTGGGGCCAACGTCCTGACTTTC.

This chain uses TRBV3-1 with TRBJ2-3, with 7 bases that match TRBD2. Germline trimming cut 5 bases from V and 0 bases from J; bases unmatched to any gene: 8. CDR1 is LGHDT and CDR2 is YNNKEL in the germline V gene (reference sequence). The CDR3 is 16 residues long. CDR3 sequence (DNA): TGTGCCAGCAGCAAAAAAAGCGGGGTTAGCACAGATACGCAGTATTTT. Translating gives CASSKKSGVSTDTQYF.

This chain's CDR3 is CASSYQANYGYTF. Here the CDR3 DNA reads TGTGCCAGCAGTTATCAGGCTAACTATGGCTACACCTTC. The gene calls are TRBV6-5 and TRBJ1-2, with D hard to call. The CDR3 consists of 13 residues. CDR1 is MNHEY and CDR2 is SVGAGI in the germline V gene. V gave up 3 bases and J gave up 0 bases, with 5 bases separating them.

The chain recombines TRBV9 with TRBJ2-7; 7 bases align to TRBD2. CDR3 length equals 16 residues. J lost 1 base, V lost 3 bases, and 10 bases had no gene match. Germline V CDR1 and CDR2: SGDLS, YYNGEE. CDR3 nucleotide sequence: TGTGCCAGCAGCGCCCGGGGGGATAGGCCGTCCTACGAGCAGTACTTC. Its translation is CASSARGDRPSYEQYF.

This clonotype was recorded a few times. This chain joins TRBV10-3 and TRBJ2-1, with TRBD2 identical over 7 bases. The J segment lost 5 bases and the V segment lost 2 bases, leaving 3 bases of the junction unmatched. Per the germline V gene, CDR1 is ENHRY and CDR2 is SYGVKD. CDR3 length: 14 amino acids. The CDR3 bases are TGTGCCATCAGTGAGCCGGGAGGCAACAATGAGCAGTTCTTC. This translates into CAISEPGGNNEQFF.

There are a few counts of this clonotype. This sequence joins TRBV25-1 and TRBJ1-5; no firm D call. The germline gives CDR1 MGHDK, CDR2 SYGVNS. The CDR3 consists of 15 residues. Trimming took 2 bases from V and 1 from J, leaving 9 bases between them. The CDR3 loop is CASSEDSRSNQPQHF. CDR3 DNA sequence: TGTGCCAGCAGTGAAGATTCGCGCAGCAATCAGCCCCAGCATTTT.

This chain joins TRBV6-5 and TRBJ2-7; no definite D call. Trimming pared 10 bases from V and 0 bases from J, leaving 16 bases between. The germline CDR1 and CDR2 sequences are MNHEY and SVGAGI. This CDR3 has 14 amino acids. CDR3 protein: CATDGSKHSYEQYF. The CDR3 bases are TGTGCCACCGATGGCAGCAAACACTCCTACGAGCAGTACTTC.